This entry lists 17 T cell receptor beta chains sequenced from one sample in a study of cytomegalovirus exposure and HLA in healthy donors. Researchers ran the PCR with 60 Vbeta and 13 Jbeta primers. TCRdb keeps only in-frame clones here, not all; method: immunoSEQ multiplex PCR. This table holds 100,000 or so clones, about 78% found once. The sequencing input was PBMCs. These receptors were obtained from a man aged 25 to 40 in good health and CMV-seronegative.

This clone has just a few counts. This chain links TRBV4-3 with TRBJ2-5; D perhaps matches TRBD2 (5 bases). The CDR3 runs to 14 residues. Germline lookup yields CDR1 LGHNA and CDR2 YSLEER. V was pared by 4 bases and J by 11 bases, with 20 bases between. The CDR3 DNA reads TGCGCCAGCAGCCGGGGTCTCCTCGGAGGTGAGCAGTACTTC. This gives the protein CASSRGLLGGEQYF.

This chain joins TRBV2 and TRBJ2-5; 8 bases line up with TRBD1. This CDR3 contains 17 residues. The germline gives CDR1 SNHLY, CDR2 FYNNEI. After removal of 3 bases from V and 7 bases from J, the junction contained 16 bases not matched to a gene. The CDR3 loop is CASSDAGTGGFLGTQYF. CDR3 DNA: TGTGCCAGCAGTGATGCGGGAACAGGGGGTTTTTTAGGGACCCAGTACTTC.

On this clone itself: At one boundary the junction diverges from the germline segment, which might be a read error. The rearrangement joins TRBV5-4 to TRBJ2-7; TRBD1 matches 10 bases. CDR1 SGHNT and CDR2 YYREEE come from the germline V gene (reference sequence). This CDR3 is built from 13 residues. For the CDR3, the DNA is TGTGCCAGCAGCTTGGGTTCTGACAGGGGGCGCGACTTC. Translated: CASSLGSDRGRDF.

The rearrangement links TRBV28 to TRBJ1-1; D unresolved. With 8 bases removed from V and 4 bases from J, the gap between germline ends came to 14 bases. Germline V lookup: CDR1 MDHEN, CDR2 SYDVKM. This CDR3 comprises 13 residues. DNA of the CDR3: TGTGCCAGCTGGGTGGGGAGTAGCACTGAAGCTTTCTTT. As protein: CASWVGSSTEAFF.

This chain joins TRBV5-1 and TRBJ2-3; weak D call: TRBD1 (6 bases). Germline V gene data show CDR1 as SGHRS and CDR2 as YFSETQ. There are 15 residues in the CDR3. Trimming pared 0 bases from V and 4 bases from J, leaving 12 bases between. The CDR3 coding sequence is TGCGCCAGCAGCTTGGGGGCCAGGGGCCCAGATACGCAGTATTTT. Translation: CASSLGARGPDTQYF.

The V gene is TRBV30, the J gene TRBJ1-2; no clear D. Trimming took 5 bases from V and 7 from J, leaving 14 bases between them. Germline V gene lookup returns CDR1 GTSNPN and CDR2 SVGIG (reference sequence). The length of the CDR3 is 12 residues. For the CDR3, the DNA is TGTGCCTGGGGACTATCACCTGGTGGCTACACCTTC. It encodes CAWGLSPGGYTF.

The chain employs TRBV7-8 and TRBJ2-3; D is unresolved. The CDR3 totals 13 residues. Trimming stripped 4 bases from V and 1 base from J, with 6 bases between. CDR1 and CDR2 (germline): SGHVS, FQNEAQ. The CDR3 protein is CASSSQRTDTQYF. The CDR3 nucleotides are TGTGCCAGCAGCTCACAGCGCACAGATACGCAGTATTTT. Using reference TRBV7-8 and TRBJ2-3 for the parts outside the CDR3, the full variable domain is GAGVSQSPRYKVAKRGQDVALRCDPISGHVSLFWYQQALGQGPEFLTYFQNEAQLDKSGLPSDRFFAERPEGSVSTLKIQRTQQEDSAVYLCASSSQRTDTQYFGPGTRLTVL.

This chain connects TRBV19 to TRBJ2-5; a weak D match, TRBD1 (5 bases). The CDR3 spans 11 residues. V shed 3 bases and J shed 8 bases, with 7 bases lying between them. Germline assignment: CDR1 LNHDA and CDR2 SQIVND (reference sequence). CDR3 nucleotide sequence: TGTGCCAGTAGTATTGGGGCAACCCAGTACTTC. It is translated as CASSIGATQYF.

This clone was detected only once. The chain couples TRBV29-1 to TRBJ2-3; TRBD1 matches 11 bases. V trimming: 7 bases; J trimming: 0 bases; junction bases outside the gene matches: 3. This CDR3 is 14 amino acids long. CDR1 SQVTM and CDR2 ANQGSEA come from the germline V gene. This chain's CDR3 is CSDGQGASTDTQYF. CDR3 DNA sequence: TGCAGCGACGGACAGGGGGCTAGCACAGATACGCAGTATTTT.

The CDR3 sequence: CASSQSGGFTAFF. CDR3 nucleotides: TGTGCCAGCAGCCAATCGGGAGGGTTTACAGCTTTCTTT. The chain carries TRBV6-1 and TRBJ1-1; no definite D call. The CDR3 is 13 amino acids. CDR1 is MNHNS and CDR2 is SASEGT in the germline V gene. The V end lost 6 bases, the J end lost 10 bases, and 18 bases lay between the germline ends.

The genes are TRBV6-6 and TRBJ1-5, with a possible D match to TRBD1 (6 bases). There are 15 residues in the CDR3. V lost 6 bases to trimming and J lost 1 base, with 13 bases between them. Germline V gene lookup returns CDR1 MNHNY and CDR2 SVGAGI (reference sequence). The CDR3 DNA follows: TGTGCCAGCAGCCCAACAGGGATCAGCAATCAGCCCCAGCATTTT. It encodes CASSPTGISNQPQHF.

The chain couples TRBV4-3 to TRBJ1-6, with a weak D call TRBD1 (5 bases). Germline lookup yields CDR1 LGHNA and CDR2 YSLEER. Trimming removed 0 bases from V and 9 bases from J, with 24 bases in between. This CDR3 is 19 amino acids long. CDR3 coding DNA: TGCGCCAGCAGCCAAGATTGGGGGAGGGACGGAGATGGACGTTCACCCCTCCACTTT. This translates into CASSQDWGRDGDGRSPLHF.

The V and J genes are TRBV6-1 and TRBJ2-7; 10 bases are a match to TRBD2. Losses at the gene ends were 6 bases for V and 4 bases for J; bases not matched to a gene: 3. This CDR3 contains 13 residues. Germline CDR1 is MNHNS and CDR2 is SASEGT. The CDR3 region has the DNA TGTGCCAGCAGCACTAGCGGGGCTTACGAGCAGTACTTC. Translated, it gives CASSTSGAYEQYF.

This clone appeared a single time. The chain carries TRBV27 and TRBJ2-2, with a weak D call TRBD1 (5 bases). V shed 0 bases and J shed 6 bases, with 8 bases lying between them. Germline V gene sequence: CDR1 MNHEY, CDR2 SMNVEV (reference sequence). This CDR3 has 14 residues. The CDR3 sequence: CASSLSQGPGELFF. The DNA for the CDR3 is TGTGCCAGCAGTTTATCGCAGGGTCCCGGGGAGCTGTTTTTT.

The chain has TRBV9 and TRBJ2-2; TRBD1 matches 9 bases. This CDR3 spans 15 amino acids. With V trimmed by 0 bases and J by 5 bases, 2 bases remained unmatched. From germline, CDR1 is SGDLS and CDR2 YYNGEE. CDR3 region: CASSVVQGATGELFF. The CDR3 DNA reads TGTGCCAGCAGCGTAGTACAGGGGGCAACCGGGGAGCTGTTTTTT.

The chain links TRBV6-1 to TRBJ2-7, with a possible D match to TRBD2 (6 bases). V was pared by 2 bases and J by 2 bases, with 7 bases between. There are 13 residues in the CDR3. The germline V gene has CDR1 MNHNS and CDR2 SASEGT. The CDR3 protein is CASSESGPYEQYF. The CDR3 bases are TGTGCCAGCAGTGAAAGCGGGCCCTACGAGCAGTACTTC.

The chain combines TRBV11-3 with TRBJ2-7; TRBD1 agrees at 7 bases. Unmatched junction bases numbered 5, after V lost 4 bases and J lost 5 bases. Looked up from germline, CDR1 is SGHNT and CDR2 is YENEEA. This CDR3 comprises 13 residues. The CDR3 here is CASSSRDSHEQYF. CDR3 nucleotide sequence: TGTGCCAGCAGCTCTAGGGACAGCCACGAGCAGTACTTC.